The present TCR beta chain was sequenced within a study of T cells after yellow fever vaccination. Whole-study results and caveats: Researchers noted that a small share of clonotypes showed up in both CD4 and CD8 compartments.

Points on this clonotype: Its target is unknown.

MiXCR, applied by TCRdb to the 5' RACE reads, yields one record per CDR3 protein. Here the sample spans 300,000 or so distinct CDR3 sequences, about an eighth being singletons. The sample here was CD4+ T cells sorted from PBMCs, taken 45 days after the yellow fever booster vaccination. The TCR originated in a man aged 30 to 39 who received the YFV17D yellow fever vaccine.

CDR3 sequence (DNA): TGTGCCAGCTCACCGGGACTAGGTGACAATGAGCAGTTCTTC. Its protein product is CASSPGLGDNEQFF. The rearrangement uses TRBV18 and TRBJ2-1; 8 bases match TRBD2. CDR1 is KGHSH, CDR2 LQKENI, per germline. The ends lost 3 bases at V and 5 bases at J; junction bases unmatched: 3. This CDR3 is 14 amino acids long.